The clone carrying this T cell receptor (beta chain) was seen many times. From RNA transcripts, TCR beta CDR3 regions were amplified. In the first-round RT-PCR of the TCR CDR3, the HTBI primer set was used. TCRdb independently ran MiXCR on the multiplex PCR reads; one entry per CDR3 protein. Among roughly 380,000 distinct CDR3 sequences listed, approximately 13% were seen once. The record originates from a study of T cells in Graves' hyperthyroidism and ophthalmopathy. This CDR3 spans 17 amino acids. After removal of 5 bases from V and 0 bases from J, the junction contained 8 bases not matched to a gene.

The source material was blood. This sequence originates from a woman younger than 30 with Graves' hyperthyroidism. The J gene is TRBJ1-5, the V gene TRBV12-3 or TRBV12-4; 9 bases map to TRBD1. The DNA for the CDR3 is TGTGCCAGCAGTCACAGGACAGGGGAACCTAGCAATCAGCCCCAGCATTTT. It specifies CASSHRTGEPSNQPQHF.